This paragraph covers one T cell receptor (beta chain) sequence. What it binds is not known. The sample comes from a study of shared clonotypes between healthy human individuals. Study-wide context: Donor ages ranged 18 to 49 years: a couple of women, a few men. Study-level results: Sampling was confined to blood; repertoires within tissues likely differ.

Those who donated, Caucasian adults without exception, all lived in Nashville, Tennessee. Germline CDR1 reads KGHSH; CDR2 reads LQKENI. CDR3 length: 14 amino acids. The J segment lost 2 bases and the V segment lost 5 bases, leaving 6 bases of the junction unmatched. Method: immunoSEQ multiplex PCR; TCRdb's copy keeps in-frame clones and lacks some. This table has around 1,000,000 clones, roughly 77% appearing once. V is TRBV18 and J is TRBJ2-7, with 7 bases that match TRBD1. The receptor was isolated from a man younger than 30 in good health. Some clones in this sample may be carry-over from other donors' samples. Material for sequencing was memory CD4+ T cells from PBMCs. Subset meaning: CD45RA-negative fraction. CDR3 amino acids: CASSTSTGAYEQYF. For the CDR3, the DNA is TGTGCCAGCTCAACCTCTACAGGGGCCTACGAGCAGTACTTC.